Shown below are 26 T cell receptor beta chains from a single sample sequenced in a study of shared clonotypes between healthy human individuals. TCRdb's copy holds only in-frame clones and misses some; the assay was immunoSEQ multiplex PCR. Altogether around 1.5 million clones are present, 95% to 99% being singletons, with the ten largest covering around 0.47%. The sequencing input was naive CD4+ T cells sorted from blood. As to subset: CD45RA+ positively selected. The receptor set was obtained from a man aged 25 to 40 in good health.

The chain employs TRBV27 and TRBJ1-1, with TRBD1 identical over 7 bases. V shed 2 bases and J 2 bases; nucleotides not matched to a gene: 8. CDR3 length: 16 residues. The germline V gene has CDR1 MNHEY and CDR2 SMNVEV (reference sequence). As DNA, the CDR3 is TGTGCCAGCAGTTTAAGACAGGGTCTGGGCAACACTGAAGCTTTCTTT. Amino acid sequence: CASSLRQGLGNTEAFF.

The genes are TRBV7-9 and TRBJ1-1; tentative D call: TRBD1 (5 bases). Germline lookup yields CDR1 SEHNR and CDR2 FQNEAQ (reference sequence). This CDR3 is 16 amino acids long. Trimming took 2 bases from V and 4 from J, leaving 17 bases between them. CDR3 region: CASSLRGLGPGTEAFF. CDR3 nucleotides: TGTGCCAGCAGCTTACGGGGTTTGGGACCGGGCACTGAAGCTTTCTTT.

CDR3 DNA sequence: TGTGCCAGCGGGAAAGCCTCTCAGTACGAGCAGTACTTC. This encodes CASGKASQYEQYF. V usage is TRBV11-2 and J usage is TRBJ2-7, with D hard to call. Trimming stripped 8 bases from V and 4 bases from J, with 15 bases between. CDR1 is SGHAT, CDR2 FQNNGV, per germline. The CDR3 covers 13 residues. Full variable domain (outside the CDR3, taken from reference TRBV11-2 and TRBJ2-7): EAGVAQSPRYKIIEKRQSVAFWCNPISGHATLYWYQQILGQGPKLLIQFQNNGVVDDSQLPKDRFSAERLKGVDSTLKIQPAKLEDSAVYLCASGKASQYEQYFGPGTRLTVT.

The gene calls are TRBV6-5 and TRBJ1-4; maybe TRBD1 (5 bases). The V end lost 6 bases, the J end lost 9 bases, and 11 bases lay between the germline ends. The CDR3 loop spans 12 amino acids. Germline V gene sequence: CDR1 MNHEY, CDR2 SVGAGI. CDR3 sequence reads: CASSNRGQKLFF. As DNA, the CDR3 is TGTGCCAGCAGCAACCGGGGACAAAAACTGTTTTTT.

The rearrangement uses TRBV28 and TRBJ2-7; D gene uncertain. The V gene's germline CDR1 is MDHEN and CDR2 SYDVKM. Trimming shortened V by 10 bases and J by 12 bases, and 22 bases separated the two germline ends. The CDR3 length is 12 residues. DNA of the CDR3: TGTGCCACCGCCAGCAGTGCAACACTCCCGTACTTC. It translates to CATASSATLPYF.

The rearrangement joins TRBV11-2 to TRBJ2-3; 7 bases fit TRBD2. The germline gives CDR1 SGHAT, CDR2 FQNNGV. With V trimmed by 8 bases and J by 3 bases, 8 bases remained unmatched. This CDR3 region has 14 residues. Here the CDR3 DNA reads TGTGCCAGCGGATACGGGCGGGAGACAGATACGCAGTATTTT. Translation: CASGYGRETDTQYF.

J is TRBJ2-5 and V is TRBV11-2; possibly TRBD2 for D (5 bases). CDR1 is SGHAT and CDR2 is FQNNGV in the germline V gene. V gave up 0 bases and J gave up 4 bases, with 12 bases separating them. This CDR3 region has 15 residues. CDR3 bases: TGTGCCAGCAGCTTAGATACAGCGAGGGCAGAGACCCAGTACTTC. Its protein product is CASSLDTARAETQYF. Full variable domain (rest looked up from reference TRBV11-2 and TRBJ2-5): EAGVAQSPRYKIIEKRQSVAFWCNPISGHATLYWYQQILGQGPKLLIQFQNNGVVDDSQLPKDRFSAERLKGVDSTLKIQPAKLEDSAVYLCASSLDTARAETQYFGPGTRLLVL.

V and J are TRBV7-3 and TRBJ2-3; D might be TRBD2 (5 bases). The germline V and J ends were trimmed by 5 bases and 2 bases, with 11 bases remaining between them. In germline, CDR1 is SGHTA, CDR2 FQGTGA. The CDR3 has 14 residues. CDR3 nucleotide sequence: TGTGCCAGCAGCGGCTTCCGGGACACAGATACGCAGTATTTT. Protein product: CASSGFRDTDTQYF.

This chain joins TRBV4-3 and TRBJ2-2; TRBD1 is a possible D gene (6 bases). There are 16 residues in the CDR3. The V and J ends lost 0 bases and 4 bases respectively, with 12 bases between them. Germline V gene data show CDR1 as LGHNA and CDR2 as YSLEER. Written as DNA, the CDR3 is TGCGCCAGCAGCCAAGATTTGACAGGCTTCACCGGGGAGCTGTTTTTT. Amino acids: CASSQDLTGFTGELFF.

The genes are TRBV28 and TRBJ2-1; possibly TRBD1 for D (5 bases). Germline CDR1 MDHEN, CDR2 SYDVKM. V was pared by 2 bases and J by 5 bases, with 10 bases between. CDR3 length equals 14 residues. The CDR3, as DNA: TGTGCCAGCAGTTTAGTTCAGGGAAACAATGAGCAGTTCTTC. As protein: CASSLVQGNNEQFF.

The V gene is TRBV28, the J gene TRBJ1-5, with D unresolved. Trimming took 1 base from V and 7 from J, leaving 14 bases between them. This CDR3 region has 15 residues. From germline, CDR1 is MDHEN and CDR2 SYDVKM. CDR3 coding DNA: TGTGCCAGCAGTTTATCCCTCCTCTACGGGCAGCCCCAGCATTTT. Encoded protein: CASSLSLLYGQPQHF.

The chain has TRBV9 and TRBJ1-1, with D perhaps TRBD1 (6 bases). Germline V gene sequence: CDR1 SGDLS, CDR2 YYNGEE. This CDR3 comprises 15 residues. The V end was cut by 0 bases, the J end by 0 bases, with 9 bases between. The DNA of the CDR3 is TGTGCCAGCAGCGTAGGGACAGTTGTGAACACTGAAGCTTTCTTT. This codes for CASSVGTVVNTEAFF.

This rearrangement joins TRBV7-9 to TRBJ1-4; D may be TRBD1 (5 bases). The CDR3 totals 14 residues. CDR1 and CDR2 from the germline V gene are SEHNR and FQNEAQ (reference sequence). Trimming took 5 bases from V and 5 from J, leaving 12 bases between them. The CDR3 here is CASSVTEGNEKLFF. In nucleotides, the CDR3 is TGTGCCAGCAGCGTGACAGAGGGGAATGAAAAACTGTTTTTT.

The rearrangement links TRBV14 to TRBJ2-1; 9 nucleotides line up with TRBD2. Trimming at V came to 4 bases and at J to 9 bases, leaving 10 bases not matched to a gene. CDR3 length equals 15 residues. Germline CDR1 reads SGHDN; CDR2 reads FVKESK. CDR3 region: CASSLRGSGRGEQFF. CDR3 bases: TGTGCCAGCAGCCTAAGGGGTAGCGGGAGAGGTGAGCAGTTCTTC.

The genes are TRBV7-9 and TRBJ2-1; TRBD2 aligns across 11 bases. The V gene's germline CDR1 is SEHNR and CDR2 FQNEAQ (reference sequence). This CDR3 has 17 residues. Trimming at V came to 1 base and at J to 6 bases, leaving 8 bases not matched to a gene. DNA of the CDR3: TGTGCCAGCAGCTTAGTAGCGGGAGGGCCCTCAATCAATGAGCAGTTCTTC. This encodes CASSLVAGGPSINEQFF.

The CDR3 is CASSLMLMNTEAFF. CDR3 nucleotides: TGTGCCAGCAGCTTAATGCTTATGAACACTGAAGCTTTCTTT. The chain links TRBV7-2 to TRBJ1-1, with unresolved D. CDR3 length: 14 amino acids. With 2 bases removed from V and 0 bases from J, the gap between germline ends came to 7 bases. The germline CDR1 and CDR2 sequences are SGHTA and FQGNSA. The variable domain in full, with the rest retrieved from reference TRBV7-2 and TRBJ1-1, is GAGVSQSPSNKVTEKGKDVELRCDPISGHTALYWYRQSLGQGLEFLIYFQGNSAPDKSGLPSDRFSAERTGGSVSTLTIQRTQQEDSAVYLCASSLMLMNTEAFFGQGTRLTVV.

J is TRBJ1-1 and V is TRBV4-3; D is unclear. The V gene's germline CDR1 is LGHNA and CDR2 YSLEER. The V and J ends lost 2 bases and 3 bases respectively, with 13 bases between them. The CDR3 sequence is 15 residues long. Here the CDR3 DNA reads TGCGCCAGCAGCCAAATTCCGGGAAAGGACACTGAAGCTTTCTTT. Protein: CASSQIPGKDTEAFF.

This chain links TRBV7-2 with TRBJ2-7, with D perhaps given as TRBD1 or TRBD2 (5 bases each). CDR1 is SGHTA, CDR2 FQGNSA, per germline. CDR3 length: 14 amino acids. Deletions cut 2 bases from V and 5 bases from J, with 13 bases between. CDR3 residues: CASSLSGRVHEQYF. In DNA, the CDR3 is TGTGCCAGCAGCTTATCGGGACGTGTCCACGAGCAGTACTTC.

The rearrangement links TRBV28 to TRBJ1-3; no firm D call. Trimming stripped 5 bases from V and 0 bases from J, with 11 bases between. The germline gives CDR1 MDHEN, CDR2 SYDVKM. The CDR3 is 15 amino acids. CDR3 DNA: TGTGCCAGCAGTCCCTTATTTAGCTCTGGAAACACCATATATTTT. Amino acids: CASSPLFSSGNTIYF.

This clone was found once. V gene TRBV28 combines with J gene TRBJ2-5; no reliable D call. V lost 5 bases and J lost 7, with 11 bases in between. This CDR3 contains 12 residues. Germline V gives CDR1 MDHEN, CDR2 SYDVKM. CDR3 coding DNA: TGTGCCAGCAGTCCTCCCCACCCGACCCAGTACTTC. Translating gives CASSPPHPTQYF.

The J gene is TRBJ2-2, the V gene TRBV29-1; D possibly uses TRBD1 or TRBD2 (5 bases each). The length of the CDR3 is 16 residues. V was cut by 7 bases and J by 0 bases, with 18 bases left in between. Germline V lookup: CDR1 SQVTM, CDR2 ANQGSEA. CDR3 in DNA: TGCAGCGGGCGAACTCAGGGAGATACGAACACCGGGGAGCTGTTTTTT. It yields the protein CSGRTQGDTNTGELFF.

The rearrangement links TRBV5-1 to TRBJ2-5; the D call may be TRBD1 or TRBD2 (5 bases each). Trimming removed 0 bases at V and 9 bases at J, with 15 bases between. CDR1 SGHRS and CDR2 YFSETQ come from the germline V gene. There are 14 residues in the CDR3. Here the CDR3 DNA reads TGCGCCAGCAGCTTGGGTTTACAGGAGAGGGCCCAGTACTTC. Protein sequence: CASSLGLQERAQYF. Variable domain in full (rest from reference TRBV5-1 and TRBJ2-5): KAGVTQTPRYLIKTRGQQVTLSCSPISGHRSVSWYQQTPGQGLQFLFEYFSETQRNKGNFPGRFSGRQFSNSRSEMNVSTLELGDSALYLCASSLGLQERAQYFGPGTRLLVL.

J is TRBJ2-1 and V is TRBV19; D is perhaps TRBD1 (6 bases). This CDR3 has 16 amino acids. Germline V gene sequence: CDR1 LNHDA, CDR2 SQIVND (reference sequence). V was cut by 5 bases and J by 4 bases, with 18 bases left in between. CDR3 in DNA: TGTGCCAGTAGTGTCGTGACAGGAACCCAATACAATGAGCAGTTCTTC. It encodes CASSVVTGTQYNEQFF.

Worth noting for this clone: Other DNA sequences in the same sample also yield this CDR3. The chain employs TRBV7-9 and TRBJ2-3; D call uncertain. The V gene lost 1 base and the J gene lost 2 bases, with 4 bases spanning the gap. The germline CDR1 and CDR2 sequences are SEHNR and FQNEAQ (reference sequence). CDR3 size: 13 residues. CDR3 protein: CASSLGATDTQYF. CDR3 nucleotides: TGTGCCAGCAGCTTAGGGGCCACAGATACGCAGTATTTT.

Worth noting for this clone: The sample contains more than one DNA sequence encoding this CDR3. In DNA form, the CDR3 reads TGTGCCAGCTCACCCGACAGGGTTAATCAGCCCCAGCATTTT. Translation: CASSPDRVNQPQHF. This chain uses TRBV18 with TRBJ1-5, with 7 bases identical to TRBD1. The CDR3 length is 14 residues. The junction had 3 bases not matched to a gene; V was cut back by 3 bases and J by 4 bases. The germline gives CDR1 KGHSH, CDR2 LQKENI.

Worth noting for this clone: The sample carries other DNA sequences with the same CDR3. The chain joins TRBV19 to TRBJ1-2, with TRBD1 matching 7 bases. Germline V lookup: CDR1 LNHDA, CDR2 SQIVND (reference sequence). Trimming removed 6 bases from V and 2 bases from J; junction bases left unmatched: 3. The CDR3 contains 13 residues. CDR3 sequence reads: CASSRQGNYGYTF. CDR3 coding DNA: TGTGCCAGTAGCCGACAGGGCAACTATGGCTACACCTTC.